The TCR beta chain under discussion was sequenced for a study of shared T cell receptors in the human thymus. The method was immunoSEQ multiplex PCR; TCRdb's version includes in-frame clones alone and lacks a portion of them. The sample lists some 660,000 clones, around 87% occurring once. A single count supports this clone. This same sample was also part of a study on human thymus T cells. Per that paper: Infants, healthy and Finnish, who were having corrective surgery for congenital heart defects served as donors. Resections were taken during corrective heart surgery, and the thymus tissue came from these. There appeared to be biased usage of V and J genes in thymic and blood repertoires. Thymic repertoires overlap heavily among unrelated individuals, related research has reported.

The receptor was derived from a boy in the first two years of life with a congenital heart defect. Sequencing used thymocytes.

The CDR3 sequence: CASSPPRGGAARTGELFF. CDR3 bases: TGTGCCAGCAGCCCCCCCCGGGGCGGGGCCGCACGAACCGGGGAGCTGTTTTTT. This rearrangement joins TRBV7-6 to TRBJ2-2; perhaps TRBD2 as D (6 bases). Germline CDR1 reads SGHVS; CDR2 reads FNYEAQ. The CDR3 has 18 residues. V gave up 5 bases and J gave up 5 bases, with 24 bases separating them.